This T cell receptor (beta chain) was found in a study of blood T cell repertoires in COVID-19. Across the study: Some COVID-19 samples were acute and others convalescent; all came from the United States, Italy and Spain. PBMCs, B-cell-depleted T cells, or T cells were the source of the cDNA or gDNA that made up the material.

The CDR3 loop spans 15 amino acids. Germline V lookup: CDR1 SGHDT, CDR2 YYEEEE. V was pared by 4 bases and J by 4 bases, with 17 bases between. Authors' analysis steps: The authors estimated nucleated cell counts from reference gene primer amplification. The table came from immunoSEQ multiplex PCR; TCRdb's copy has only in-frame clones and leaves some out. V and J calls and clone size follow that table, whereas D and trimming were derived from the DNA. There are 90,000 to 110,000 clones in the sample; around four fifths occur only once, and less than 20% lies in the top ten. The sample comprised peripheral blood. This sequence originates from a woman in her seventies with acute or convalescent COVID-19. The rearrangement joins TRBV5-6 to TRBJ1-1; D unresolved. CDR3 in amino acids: CASSPEKEELTEAFF. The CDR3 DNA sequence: TGTGCCAGCAGCCCGGAGAAGGAGGAACTCACTGAAGCTTTCTTT.